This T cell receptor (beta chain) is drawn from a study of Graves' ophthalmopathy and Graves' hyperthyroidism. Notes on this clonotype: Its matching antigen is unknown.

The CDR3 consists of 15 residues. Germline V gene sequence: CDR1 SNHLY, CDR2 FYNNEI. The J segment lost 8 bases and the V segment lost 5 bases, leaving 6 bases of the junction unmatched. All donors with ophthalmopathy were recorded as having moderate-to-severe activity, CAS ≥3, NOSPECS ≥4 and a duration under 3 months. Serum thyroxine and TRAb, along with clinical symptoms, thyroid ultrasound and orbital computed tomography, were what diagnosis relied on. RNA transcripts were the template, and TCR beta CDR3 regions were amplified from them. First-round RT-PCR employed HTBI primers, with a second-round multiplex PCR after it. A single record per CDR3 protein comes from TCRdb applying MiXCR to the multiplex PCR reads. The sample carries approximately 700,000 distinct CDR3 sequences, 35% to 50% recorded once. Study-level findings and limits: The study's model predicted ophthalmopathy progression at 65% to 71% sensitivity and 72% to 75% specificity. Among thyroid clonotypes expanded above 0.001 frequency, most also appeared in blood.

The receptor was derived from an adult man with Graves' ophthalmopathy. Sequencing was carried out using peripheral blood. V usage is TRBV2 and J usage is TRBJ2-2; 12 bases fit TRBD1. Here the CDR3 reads CASSLLGQGAGELFF. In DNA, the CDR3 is TGTGCCAGCAGTTTATTGGGACAGGGGGCGGGGGAGCTGTTTTTT. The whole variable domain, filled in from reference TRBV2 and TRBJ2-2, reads EPEVTQTPSHQVTQMGQEVILRCVPISNHLYFYWYRQILGQKVEFLVSFYNNEISEKSEIFDDQFSVERPDGSNFTLKIRSTKLEDSAMYFCASSLLGQGAGELFFGEGSRLTVL.